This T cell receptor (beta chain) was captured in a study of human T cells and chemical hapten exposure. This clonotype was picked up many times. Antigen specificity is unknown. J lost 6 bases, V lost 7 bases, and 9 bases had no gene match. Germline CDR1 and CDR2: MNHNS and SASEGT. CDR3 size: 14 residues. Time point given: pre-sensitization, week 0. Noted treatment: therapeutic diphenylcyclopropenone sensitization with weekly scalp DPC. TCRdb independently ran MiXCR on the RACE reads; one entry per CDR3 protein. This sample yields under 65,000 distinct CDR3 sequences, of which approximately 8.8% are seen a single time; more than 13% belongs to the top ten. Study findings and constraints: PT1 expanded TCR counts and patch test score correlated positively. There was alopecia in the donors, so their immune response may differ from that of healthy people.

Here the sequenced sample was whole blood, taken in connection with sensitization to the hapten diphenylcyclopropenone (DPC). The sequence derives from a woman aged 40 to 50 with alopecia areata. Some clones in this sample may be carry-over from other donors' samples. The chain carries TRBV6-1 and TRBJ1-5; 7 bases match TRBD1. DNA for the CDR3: TGTGCCAGCATCCTGACAGGGTCTGGTCAGCCCCAGCATTTT. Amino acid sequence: CASILTGSGQPQHF.